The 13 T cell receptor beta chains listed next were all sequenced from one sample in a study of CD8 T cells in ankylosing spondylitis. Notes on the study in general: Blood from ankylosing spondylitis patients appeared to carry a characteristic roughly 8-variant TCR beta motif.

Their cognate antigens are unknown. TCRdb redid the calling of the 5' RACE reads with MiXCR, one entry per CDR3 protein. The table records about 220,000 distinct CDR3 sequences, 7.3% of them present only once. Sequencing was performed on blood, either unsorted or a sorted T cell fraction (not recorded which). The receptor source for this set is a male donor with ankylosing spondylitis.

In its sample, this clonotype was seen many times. The CDR3 nucleotides read TGCAGCGTTGAAGAGGCTGGGTTTGGAAACTATGGCTACACCTTC. This gives the protein CSVEEAGFGNYGYTF. This chain uses TRBV29-1 with TRBJ1-2; D ambiguous. CDR1 and CDR2 (germline): SQVTM, ANQGSEA. The CDR3 spans 15 residues. V was clipped by 0 bases and J by 2 bases, with 13 bases between them.

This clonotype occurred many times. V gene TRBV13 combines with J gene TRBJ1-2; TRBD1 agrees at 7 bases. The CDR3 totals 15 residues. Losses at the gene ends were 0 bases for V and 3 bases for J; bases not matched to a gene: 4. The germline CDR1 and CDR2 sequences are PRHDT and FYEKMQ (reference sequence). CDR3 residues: CASSLGTGSHYGYTF. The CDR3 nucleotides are TGTGCCAGCAGCTTAGGGACAGGGTCCCACTATGGCTACACCTTC.

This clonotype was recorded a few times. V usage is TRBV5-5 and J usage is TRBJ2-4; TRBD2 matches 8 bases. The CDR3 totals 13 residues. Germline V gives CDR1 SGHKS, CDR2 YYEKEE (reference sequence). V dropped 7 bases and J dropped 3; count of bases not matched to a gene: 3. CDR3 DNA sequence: TGTGCCAGCGTCGGGGGGGGCAAAAACATTCAGTACTTC. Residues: CASVGGGKNIQYF.

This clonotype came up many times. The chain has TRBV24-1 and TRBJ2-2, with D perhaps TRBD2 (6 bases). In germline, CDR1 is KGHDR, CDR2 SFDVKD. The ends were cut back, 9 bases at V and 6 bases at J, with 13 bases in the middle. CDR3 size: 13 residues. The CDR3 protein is CATDQAGSGELFF. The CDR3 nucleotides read TGTGCCACCGATCAGGCGGGGTCCGGGGAGCTGTTTTTT.

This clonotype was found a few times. The DNA for the CDR3 is TGCGCCAGCGGAACCGGGACAGCCCTCTACGAGCAGTACTTC. Amino acid sequence: CASGTGTALYEQYF. The rearrangement joins TRBV5-1 to TRBJ2-7; TRBD1 matches at 7 bases. After removal of 7 bases from V and 3 bases from J, the junction contained 10 bases not matched to a gene. Per germline, CDR1 SGHRS and CDR2 YFSETQ. This CDR3 region has 14 residues.

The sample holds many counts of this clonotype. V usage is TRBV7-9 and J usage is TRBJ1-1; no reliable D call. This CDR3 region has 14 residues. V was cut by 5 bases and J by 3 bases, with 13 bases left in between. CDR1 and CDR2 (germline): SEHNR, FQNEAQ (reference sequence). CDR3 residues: CASSPPSVYTEAFF. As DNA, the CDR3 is TGTGCCAGCAGCCCTCCAAGCGTTTACACTGAAGCTTTCTTT.

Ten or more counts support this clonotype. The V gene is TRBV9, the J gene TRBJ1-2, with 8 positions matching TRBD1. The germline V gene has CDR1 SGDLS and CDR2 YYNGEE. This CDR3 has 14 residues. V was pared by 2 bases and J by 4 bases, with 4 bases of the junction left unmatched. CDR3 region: CASSVPGGPYGYTF. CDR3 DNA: TGTGCCAGCAGCGTCCCAGGGGGCCCCTATGGCTACACCTTC. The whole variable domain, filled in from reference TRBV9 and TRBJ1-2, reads DSGVTQTPKHLITATGQRVTLRCSPRSGDLSVYWYQQSLDQGLQFLIQYYNGEERAKGNILERFSAQQFPDLHSELNLSSLELGDSALYFCASSVPGGPYGYTFGSGTRLTVV.

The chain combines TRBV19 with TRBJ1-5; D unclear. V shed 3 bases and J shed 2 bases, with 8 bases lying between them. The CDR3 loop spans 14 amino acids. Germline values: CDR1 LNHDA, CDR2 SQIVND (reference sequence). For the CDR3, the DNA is TGTGCCAGTAGTATCCTGGTCGGCAATCAGCCCCAGCATTTT. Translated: CASSILVGNQPQHF.

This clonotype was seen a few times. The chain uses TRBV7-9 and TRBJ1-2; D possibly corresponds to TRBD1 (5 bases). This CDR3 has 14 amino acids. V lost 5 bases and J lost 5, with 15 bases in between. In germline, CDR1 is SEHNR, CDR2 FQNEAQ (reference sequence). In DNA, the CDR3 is TGTGCCAGCAGCGGAGGGGTCCCAGCTTATGGCTACACCTTC. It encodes CASSGGVPAYGYTF.

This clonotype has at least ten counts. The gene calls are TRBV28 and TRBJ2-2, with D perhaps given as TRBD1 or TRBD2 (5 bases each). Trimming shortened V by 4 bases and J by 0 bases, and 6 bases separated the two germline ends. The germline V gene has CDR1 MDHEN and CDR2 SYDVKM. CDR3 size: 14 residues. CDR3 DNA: TGTGCCAGCAGTTGGGACGCGAACACCGGGGAGCTGTTTTTT. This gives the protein CASSWDANTGELFF.

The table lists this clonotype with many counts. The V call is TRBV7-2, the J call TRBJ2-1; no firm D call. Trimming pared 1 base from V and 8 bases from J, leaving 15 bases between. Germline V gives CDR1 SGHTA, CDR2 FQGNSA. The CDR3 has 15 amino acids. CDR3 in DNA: TGTGCCAGCAGCTTAGTTTCCCTGAAAGCCCATGAGCAGTTCTTC. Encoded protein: CASSLVSLKAHEQFF.

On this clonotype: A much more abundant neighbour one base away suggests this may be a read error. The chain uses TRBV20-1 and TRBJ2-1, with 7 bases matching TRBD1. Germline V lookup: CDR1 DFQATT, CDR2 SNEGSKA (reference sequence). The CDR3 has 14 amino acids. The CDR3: CTARGQRLDNEQFF. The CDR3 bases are TGCACTGCTAGGGGACAGCGGTTGGACAATGAGCAGTTCTTC.

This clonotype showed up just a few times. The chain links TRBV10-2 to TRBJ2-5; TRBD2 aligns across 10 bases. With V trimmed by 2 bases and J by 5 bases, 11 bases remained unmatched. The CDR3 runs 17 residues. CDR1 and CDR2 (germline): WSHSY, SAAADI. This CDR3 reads CASSETWSSGSGETQYF. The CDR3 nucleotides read TGCGCCAGCAGTGAGACCTGGTCTAGCGGGAGCGGTGAGACCCAGTACTTC.